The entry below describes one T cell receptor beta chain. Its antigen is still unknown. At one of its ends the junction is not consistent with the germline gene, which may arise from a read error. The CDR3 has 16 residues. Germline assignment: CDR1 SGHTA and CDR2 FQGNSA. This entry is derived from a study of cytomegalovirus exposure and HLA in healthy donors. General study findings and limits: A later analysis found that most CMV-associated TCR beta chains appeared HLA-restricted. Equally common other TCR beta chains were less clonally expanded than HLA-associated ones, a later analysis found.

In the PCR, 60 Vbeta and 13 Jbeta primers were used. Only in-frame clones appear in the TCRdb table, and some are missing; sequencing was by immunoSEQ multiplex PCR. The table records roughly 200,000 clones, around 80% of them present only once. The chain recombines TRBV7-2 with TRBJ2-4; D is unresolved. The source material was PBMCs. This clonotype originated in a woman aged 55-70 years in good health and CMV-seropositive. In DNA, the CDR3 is TGTGCCAGCAGCACATTCCCTCGAACAGCCAAAAACAGTCAGTACTTC. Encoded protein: CASSTFPRTAKNSQYF. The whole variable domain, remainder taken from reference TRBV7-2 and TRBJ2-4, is GAGVSQSPSNKVTEKGKDVELRCDPISGHTALYWYRQSLGQGLEFLIYFQGNSAPDKSGLPSDRFSAERTGGSVSTLTIQRTQQEDSAVYLCASSTFPRTAKNSQYFGAGTRLSVL.